What follows is one T cell receptor (beta chain) and its context. Generated by immunoSEQ multiplex PCR, the TCRdb table keeps only in-frame clones and is missing some. The profile shows 45,000 to 65,000 clones, about 86% of them singletons. These data originate in a study of T cells after posttransplantation cyclophosphamide. Trimming pared 4 bases from V and 7 bases from J, leaving 12 bases between. The germline V gene encodes CDR1 SGHTS and CDR2 YDEGEE. The CDR3 consists of 13 residues. Specimen: PBMCs. V gene TRBV5-8 combines with J gene TRBJ2-1; a possible D gene is TRBD2 (5 bases). The sequence derives from a man under 40 with a blood cancer, CMV-positive, and with a related stem cell donor. CDR3 sequence reads: CASSNRGGNEQFF. In nucleotides, the CDR3 is TGTGCCAGCAGCAACCGGGGTGGAAATGAGCAGTTCTTC. The entire variable domain, with the rest obtained from reference TRBV5-8 and TRBJ2-1, is as follows: EAGVTQSPTHLIKTRGQQATLRCSPISGHTSVYWYQQALGLGLQFLLWYDEGEERNRGNFPPRFSGRQFPNYSSELNVNALELEDSALYLCASSNRGGNEQFFGPGTRLTVL.